These 13 T cell receptor beta chains originate from one sample sequenced in a study of shared clonotypes between healthy human individuals. TCRdb's table, derived via immunoSEQ multiplex PCR, lists solely in-frame clones and lacks some. Among 450,000 to 550,000 clones, 60% to 85% were seen once, and the ten largest hold roughly 13%. Sequencing was performed on PBMCs. The receptors derive from a woman in her 40s in good health. Some clones in this sample may be carry-over from other donors' samples.

The rearrangement uses TRBV18 and TRBJ2-2; D is uncertain. This CDR3 spans 14 amino acids. Trimming cost V 2 bases and J 1 base, with 5 bases left between them. CDR1 is KGHSH, CDR2 LQKENI, per germline. CDR3 DNA: TGTGCCAGCTCACCAATCGAGAACACCGGGGAGCTGTTTTTT. This gives the protein CASSPIENTGELFF.

The chain uses TRBV5-1 and TRBJ2-2, with a weak D call TRBD2 (6 bases). CDR1 is SGHRS, CDR2 YFSETQ, per germline. V dropped 2 bases and J dropped 6 bases, with 8 bases sitting between them. CDR3 length: 13 amino acids. CDR3 in DNA: TGCGCCAGCAGCTTCCGGGACTCCGGGGAGCTGTTTTTT. As protein: CASSFRDSGELFF.

This chain links TRBV7-3 with TRBJ2-5; 12 bases match TRBD2. The CDR3 runs to 15 residues. Germline loops: CDR1 SGHTA, CDR2 FQGTGA. With V trimmed by 4 bases and J by 5 bases, 5 bases remained unmatched. The CDR3 DNA is TGTGCCAGCAGCTCTAGCGGGAGGGCGGGTGAGACCCAGTACTTC. This gives the protein CASSSSGRAGETQYF.

This sequence joins TRBV5-1 and TRBJ2-3; D may be TRBD1 or TRBD2 (5 bases each). Trimming left V 4 bases short and J 4 bases short, with 19 bases between. Germline loops: CDR1 SGHRS, CDR2 YFSETQ. The CDR3 loop spans 16 amino acids. This CDR3 is CASSKPRGRDPDTQYF. The CDR3 DNA reads TGCGCCAGCAGCAAACCCCGTGGCAGGGACCCAGATACGCAGTATTTT.

Only a few counts were recorded for this clone. This sample also contains other DNA sequences that code for the same CDR3. V is TRBV11-3 and J is TRBJ2-3; 14 nucleotides agree with TRBD2. The CDR3 is 16 amino acids. Trimming cost V 5 bases and J 3 bases; bases outside gene matches: 4. CDR1 and CDR2 (germline): SGHNT, YENEEA. CDR3 sequence (DNA): TGTGCCAGCAGCCCCGGGACTAGCGGGAGAACAGATACGCAGTATTTT. As protein: CASSPGTSGRTDTQYF.

V gene TRBV6-1 combines with J gene TRBJ1-5; possibly TRBD1 for D (5 bases). Trimming took off 3 bases at V and 6 bases at J, with 12 bases between the two ends. From germline, CDR1 is MNHNS and CDR2 SASEGT. This CDR3 has 14 amino acids. This chain's CDR3 is CASSDRGWIQPQHF. The CDR3 coding sequence is TGTGCCAGCAGTGATCGGGGGTGGATTCAGCCCCAGCATTTT.

The chain couples TRBV7-2 to TRBJ2-1; no definite D call. CDR3 length: 12 residues. Trimming shortened V by 5 bases and J by 7 bases, and 9 bases separated the two germline ends. CDR1 and CDR2 (germline): SGHTA, FQGNSA. CDR3 residues: CASSLFPNEQFF. Here the CDR3 DNA reads TGTGCCAGCAGCCTTTTCCCAAATGAGCAGTTCTTC.

The gene calls are TRBV10-2 and TRBJ2-7; D is unclear. This CDR3 has 13 residues. Germline-derived CDR1 and CDR2 are WSHSY and SAAADI. The germline V and J ends were trimmed by 3 bases and 3 bases, with 9 bases remaining between them. The CDR3 reads CASSEASFYEQYF. As DNA, the CDR3 is TGCGCCAGCAGTGAAGCTAGTTTCTACGAGCAGTACTTC.

The J gene is TRBJ2-7, the V gene TRBV29-1, with 10 nucleotides matching TRBD2. Germline V gene data show CDR1 as SQVTM and CDR2 as ANQGSEA. CDR3 length equals 15 residues. With V trimmed by 3 bases and J by 3 bases, 8 bases remained unmatched. CDR3 bases: TGCAGCGTTGACGTAGCGGGAGGTCCACACTACGAGCAGTACTTC. Translating gives CSVDVAGGPHYEQYF.

Comments on this clone: This CDR3 is also generated by other DNA sequences in the sample. CDR3 DNA sequence: TGTGCCAGCAGTTCCCCCGCTGGGGCCAACGTCCTGACTTTC. It specifies CASSSPAGANVLTF. The chain carries TRBV28 and TRBJ2-6; D gene unclear. CDR1 and CDR2 from the germline V gene are MDHEN and SYDVKM. The CDR3 has 14 amino acids. V was pared by 4 bases and J by 2 bases, with 6 bases between.

The rearrangement uses TRBV7-8 and TRBJ2-3; D may be TRBD2 (6 bases). Germline V gene lookup returns CDR1 SGHVS and CDR2 FQNEAQ. V was shortened by 3 bases and J by 9 bases, with 13 bases between the two germline ends. The CDR3 extends over 13 amino acids. The CDR3 is CASSFPLANTQYF. CDR3 nucleotides: TGTGCCAGCAGCTTCCCTCTAGCGAACACGCAGTATTTT.

The genes are TRBV9 and TRBJ1-1; possibly TRBD1 for D (5 bases). The CDR3 spans 15 residues. Germline CDR1 and CDR2: SGDLS and YYNGEE. The V end was cut by 0 bases, the J end by 0 bases, with 9 bases between. CDR3 coding DNA: TGTGCCAGCAGCGTAGTTGCAGGGCTGAACACTGAAGCTTTCTTT. It translates to CASSVVAGLNTEAFF.

The V and J genes are TRBV28 and TRBJ2-7; TRBD2 is a possible D gene (6 bases). The germline gives CDR1 MDHEN, CDR2 SYDVKM. This CDR3 comprises 12 residues. The V end was cut by 2 bases, the J end by 7 bases, with 9 bases between. The CDR3 loop is CASSLRRGEQYF. The CDR3 DNA reads as TGTGCCAGCAGTTTAAGGAGGGGAGAGCAGTACTTC.